These 30 T cell receptor beta chains were all obtained from the same sample, sequenced in a study of cytomegalovirus exposure and HLA in healthy donors. Clones were sequenced by immunoSEQ multiplex PCR, and TCRdb holds only the in-frame ones, with some missing. Found here are 70,000 to 75,000 clones, 94% of them singletons; the top ten hold roughly 1%. The sample was PBMCs. Receptors originate from a woman in her late teens or twenties in good health and CMV-seronegative.

This rearrangement joins TRBV29-1 to TRBJ1-1; D call uncertain. V lost 4 bases, J lost 8 bases, and 8 bases lay in between. In germline, CDR1 is SQVTM, CDR2 ANQGSEA. This CDR3 contains 10 residues. The CDR3 loop reads CSVGSREAFF. In nucleotides, the CDR3 is TGCAGCGTTGGTAGCAGAGAAGCTTTCTTT.

The table lists this clone with a count of one. The CDR3 sequence: CASSSWRGLPNTNEQFF. In DNA, the CDR3 is TGTGCCAGCAGCTCTTGGCGGGGTCTACCTAACACGAATGAGCAGTTCTTC. This chain uses TRBV5-4 with TRBJ2-1; tentative D call: TRBD2 (6 bases). The germline V gene encodes CDR1 SGHNT and CDR2 YYREEE (reference sequence). V was cut by 3 bases and J by 7 bases, with 23 bases left in between. The CDR3 totals 17 residues.

This sequence joins TRBV6-1 and TRBJ1-1; D is ambiguous. This CDR3 has 14 residues. Trimming took off 2 bases at V and 5 bases at J, with 12 bases between the two ends. Germline V gene data show CDR1 as MNHNS and CDR2 as SASEGT. The CDR3 protein is CASSEISGYTEAFF. The CDR3 DNA reads as TGTGCCAGCAGTGAAATATCGGGGTATACTGAAGCTTTCTTT.

This chain joins TRBV12-5 and TRBJ2-2; 8 bases match TRBD2. This CDR3 region has 17 residues. Germline V gives CDR1 LGHNT, CDR2 FRNRAP. With V trimmed by 3 bases and J by 3 bases, 9 bases remained unmatched. CDR3 sequence: CASGFLLLAGHTGELFF. As DNA, the CDR3 is TGTGCTAGTGGTTTCCTCCTCTTAGCGGGGCACACCGGGGAGCTGTTTTTT.

The chain carries TRBV9 and TRBJ1-3, with TRBD1 matching 8 bases. With 2 bases clipped from V and 7 bases from J, the junction kept 11 bases outside the gene matches. This CDR3 is 16 amino acids long. Germline loops: CDR1 SGDLS, CDR2 YYNGEE. The CDR3: CASSVDPGGTRNTIYF. The CDR3 DNA is TGTGCCAGCAGCGTTGATCCAGGGGGCACGCGGAACACCATATATTTT.

Remarks on this clone: Mismatch with germline at one junction end may stem from a read error. This chain connects TRBV7-7 to TRBJ2-1, with D tentatively TRBD1 (6 bases). CDR1 and CDR2 (germline): SSHAT, FNYEAQ (reference sequence). The CDR3 consists of 13 residues. The CDR3 bases are TGTGCTAGCAGCCCAGGGGAAGCCAATGAGCAGTTCTTC. It yields the protein CASSPGEANEQFF. Full variable domain (rest looked up from reference TRBV7-7 and TRBJ2-1): GAGVSQSPRYKVTKRGQDVTLRCDPISSHATLYWYQQALGQGPEFLTYFNYEAQPDKSGLPSDRFSAERPEGSISTLTIQRTEQRDSAMYRCASSPGEANEQFFGPGTRLTVL.

The V call is TRBV7-2, the J call TRBJ2-1; no definite D call. V was trimmed by 0 bases and J by 8 bases, leaving 14 bases between them. The CDR3 is made up of 15 amino acids. The V gene's germline CDR1 is SGHTA and CDR2 FQGNSA. CDR3 bases: TGTGCCAGCAGCTTAGCACCCGACATTGACCATGAGCAGTTCTTC. This codes for CASSLAPDIDHEQFF.

Only one count was recorded for this clone. The chain recombines TRBV9 with TRBJ1-5; possible D gene TRBD1, 5 bases. The CDR3 contains 14 residues. V lost 2 bases to trimming and J lost 3 bases, with 9 bases between them. CDR1 and CDR2 from the germline V gene are SGDLS and YYNGEE. The CDR3 is CASSVTETNQPQHF. For the CDR3, the DNA is TGTGCCAGCAGCGTGACAGAAACCAATCAGCCCCAGCATTTT.

This chain joins TRBV29-1 and TRBJ1-1; TRBD1 might be the D (6 bases). This CDR3 has 15 residues. CDR1 and CDR2 (germline): SQVTM, ANQGSEA. V was trimmed by 1 base and J by 1 base, leaving 13 bases between them. CDR3 sequence (DNA): TGCAGCGTTGAAGGGGGGCAGGGATGGAACACTGAAGCTTTCTTT. It is translated as CSVEGGQGWNTEAFF.

This chain uses TRBV7-9 with TRBJ1-1; D gene ambiguous. Germline CDR1 SEHNR, CDR2 FQNEAQ (reference sequence). The CDR3 sequence is 14 residues long. Trimming cost V 3 bases and J 3 bases, with 11 bases left between them. The CDR3 nucleotides read TGTGCCAGCAGCTTCAGCCAGGCCGACACTGAAGCTTTCTTT. This sequence encodes CASSFSQADTEAFF.

V gene TRBV5-6 combines with J gene TRBJ2-3; a possible D gene is TRBD2 (6 bases). Germline CDR1 SGHDT, CDR2 YYEEEE. Trimming cost V 0 bases and J 3 bases, with 14 bases left between them. The CDR3 length is 16 residues. This chain's CDR3 is CASSLVREWVTDTQYF. Written as DNA, the CDR3 is TGTGCCAGCAGCTTGGTTCGGGAGTGGGTTACAGATACGCAGTATTTT.

The chain links TRBV10-1 to TRBJ2-7; TRBD2 might be the D (6 bases). V lost 7 bases to trimming and J lost 7 bases, with 38 bases between them. Germline CDR1 WNHNN, CDR2 SYGVQD (reference sequence). The CDR3 runs 20 residues. The CDR3 region has the DNA TGCGCCAGCAAGCATGGGGCGGGAATCCCGGCGGGGCTAGCCGTAAGGGAGCAGTACTTC. Amino acid sequence: CASKHGAGIPAGLAVREQYF.

The chain has TRBV29-1 and TRBJ2-3, with D uncertain. V was pared by 2 bases and J by 6 bases, with 15 bases between. Per germline, CDR1 SQVTM and CDR2 ANQGSEA. The CDR3 covers 14 residues. The DNA of the CDR3 is TGCAGCGTTGAACGGCGGAGTAAGGTCGATACGCAGTATTTT. Translating it yields CSVERRSKVDTQYF.

The chain employs TRBV2 and TRBJ2-2; TRBD2 agrees at 8 bases. Looked up from germline, CDR1 is SNHLY and CDR2 is FYNNEI. The V segment lost 7 bases and the J segment 4 bases; nucleotides outside the gene matches: 8. There are 15 residues in the CDR3. CDR3 in amino acids: CASNPGGAGTGELFF. CDR3 nucleotide sequence: TGTGCCAGCAACCCGGGAGGGGCCGGCACCGGGGAGCTGTTTTTT.

V is TRBV2 and J is TRBJ2-3; 9 nucleotides align to TRBD2. The CDR3 is 14 amino acids. Germline trimming cut 6 bases from V and 1 base from J; bases unmatched to any gene: 2. CDR1 is SNHLY and CDR2 is FYNNEI in the germline V gene. CDR3 bases: TGTGCCAGCAGGCGGACTAGCGGCACAGATACGCAGTATTTT. Protein: CASRRTSGTDTQYF.

The chain carries TRBV9 and TRBJ2-7; 7 bases align to TRBD1. The CDR3 sequence is 14 residues long. The germline V gene has CDR1 SGDLS and CDR2 YYNGEE. The J segment lost 0 bases and the V segment lost 2 bases, leaving 2 bases of the junction unmatched. For the CDR3, the DNA is TGTGCCAGCAGCGTCGGGACAGCCTCCTACGAGCAGTACTTC. Its protein product is CASSVGTASYEQYF.

The chain is built from TRBV28 and TRBJ2-3, with TRBD1 matching over 8 bases. The CDR3 has 13 residues. V lost 8 bases to trimming and J lost 3 bases; unmatched junction nucleotides: 4. CDR1 MDHEN and CDR2 SYDVKM come from the germline V gene. CDR3 coding DNA: TGTGCCAGCCAAACAGGGGGGACAGATACGCAGTATTTT. Protein: CASQTGGTDTQYF.

V gene TRBV7-9 combines with J gene TRBJ2-7; 7 bases are a match to TRBD1. Germline CDR1 SEHNR, CDR2 FQNEAQ (reference sequence). V shed 5 bases and J 1 base; nucleotides not matched to a gene: 5. The CDR3 consists of 14 residues. CDR3 nucleotide sequence: TGTGCCAGCAGCCCCCGGACAGGTTCCTACGAGCAGTACTTC. Its protein is CASSPRTGSYEQYF.

V usage is TRBV7-9 and J usage is TRBJ2-2; 7 nucleotides agree with TRBD1. Germline loops: CDR1 SEHNR, CDR2 FQNEAQ (reference sequence). There are 15 residues in the CDR3. The ends lost 5 bases at V and 4 bases at J; junction bases unmatched: 7. CDR3 sequence reads: CASSPRGSGTGELFF. The CDR3 region has the DNA TGTGCCAGCAGCCCCAGGGGGTCCGGCACCGGGGAGCTGTTTTTT.

The rearrangement joins TRBV11-2 to TRBJ2-7; weak D call: TRBD1 (5 bases). The CDR3 sequence is 12 residues long. The germline V gene encodes CDR1 SGHAT and CDR2 FQNNGV. V lost 3 bases and J lost 6, with 9 bases in between. CDR3 residues: CASSFAGREQYF. The CDR3 nucleotides are TGTGCCAGCAGCTTCGCAGGGCGCGAGCAGTACTTC.

The rearrangement uses TRBV13 and TRBJ1-3; TRBD1 might be the D (5 bases). V dropped 5 bases and J dropped 4 bases, with 12 bases sitting between them. The CDR3 is 14 amino acids. CDR1 and CDR2 (germline): PRHDT, FYEKMQ (reference sequence). In DNA form, the CDR3 reads TGTGCCAGCAGCCCTGGGGGGGTCGGAAACACCATATATTTT. It encodes CASSPGGVGNTIYF.

V usage is TRBV23-1 and J usage is TRBJ2-2; 8 bases match TRBD2. TRBV23-1 is an ORF, with its function uncertain. The junction had 20 bases not matched to a gene; V was cut back by 6 bases and J by 2 bases. The length of the CDR3 is 20 residues. CDR3 coding DNA: TGCGCCAGCAGAACAAGCGGGCCCTTAACTAGCGGAAAAAACACCGGGGAGCTGTTTTTT. This codes for CASRTSGPLTSGKNTGELFF.

V usage is TRBV2 and J usage is TRBJ2-7; possible D gene TRBD1, 5 bases. Trimming removed 0 bases from V and 0 bases from J, with 15 bases in between. Germline V lookup: CDR1 SNHLY, CDR2 FYNNEI. The CDR3 consists of 17 residues. CDR3 nucleotide sequence: TGTGCCAGCAGTGAAGCAGGAACAGGCGCAGGCTCCTACGAGCAGTACTTC. Residues: CASSEAGTGAGSYEQYF.

The chain combines TRBV29-1 with TRBJ2-1, with TRBD2 matching 10 bases. V lost 7 bases to trimming and J lost 13 bases; unmatched junction nucleotides: 10. This CDR3 region has 12 residues. Germline lookup yields CDR1 SQVTM and CDR2 ANQGSEA. CDR3 DNA: TGCAGCGCGCTAGCGGGAGAGTCACTCCAGTTCTTC. Residues: CSALAGESLQFF.

This chain links TRBV28 with TRBJ2-7; 7 nucleotides line up with TRBD2. V trimming: 8 bases; J trimming: 5 bases; junction bases outside the gene matches: 15. This CDR3 contains 15 residues. Germline lookup yields CDR1 MDHEN and CDR2 SYDVKM. The CDR3 nucleotides are TGTGCCAGCCTCTCGACGGGAGGCTCCTCTCACGAGCAGTACTTC. The encoded protein is CASLSTGGSSHEQYF.

The chain recombines TRBV7-9 with TRBJ2-5; unclear D gene. The CDR3 covers 15 residues. The germline CDR1 and CDR2 sequences are SEHNR and FQNEAQ (reference sequence). V lost 3 bases, J lost 1 base, and 12 bases lay in between. CDR3 sequence (DNA): TGTGCCAGCAGCTTGGTTCCAGGTTTCCAAGAGACCCAGTACTTC. Translation: CASSLVPGFQETQYF. The whole variable domain, remainder taken from reference TRBV7-9 and TRBJ2-5, is DTGVSQNPRHKITKRGQNVTFRCDPISEHNRLYWYRQTLGQGPEFLTYFQNEAQLEKSRLLSDRFSAERPKGSFSTLEIQRTEQGDSAMYLCASSLVPGFQETQYFGPGTRLLVL.

This sequence joins TRBV2 and TRBJ1-1; maybe TRBD1 (6 bases). V lost 6 bases, J lost 0 bases, and 14 bases lay in between. Germline V gene sequence: CDR1 SNHLY, CDR2 FYNNEI. The CDR3 runs 15 residues. The DNA of the CDR3 is TGTGCCAGCAGGATCCAGGGGATAATGAACACTGAAGCTTTCTTT. Translated: CASRIQGIMNTEAFF.

The V call is TRBV7-8, the J call TRBJ2-3; maybe TRBD2 (5 bases). The germline gives CDR1 SGHVS, CDR2 FQNEAQ. V was shortened by 2 bases and J by 2 bases, with 14 bases between the two germline ends. There are 16 residues in the CDR3. The CDR3: CASSLNYPGYTDTQYF. The CDR3 DNA is TGTGCCAGCAGCTTAAACTACCCGGGATACACAGATACGCAGTATTTT.

Here the CDR3 DNA reads TGTGCCAGCTCACCTGGGCGCTCCTACGAGCAGTACTTC. It specifies CASSPGRSYEQYF. This chain connects TRBV18 to TRBJ2-7; D is unresolved. The V and J ends lost 3 bases and 0 bases respectively, with 6 bases between them. Per germline, CDR1 KGHSH and CDR2 LQKENI. The CDR3 has 13 amino acids.

The J gene is TRBJ2-1, the V gene TRBV28; 9 bases fit TRBD2. With 6 bases clipped from V and 13 bases from J, the junction kept 7 bases outside the gene matches. CDR1 is MDHEN and CDR2 is SYDVKM in the germline V gene. The CDR3 length is 12 residues. The CDR3 loop is CASSHPGLAQFF. CDR3 nucleotide sequence: TGTGCCAGCAGCCATCCGGGACTAGCTCAGTTCTTC.